The entry below gives a single T cell receptor (beta chain) sequence along with its context. This clone appeared once. Its antigen specificity is not known. Base qualities are missing; no much larger clone stands one base away. The immunoSEQ Assay, a bias-controlled multiplex PCR, was used to amplify TCRbeta CDR3 regions from genomic DNA. Turning to the authors' computational methods: The number of nucleated cells in each sample was estimated by amplification of reference gene primers within the assay. Sequence reads were collapsed and filtered to measure the absolute abundance of every unique TCRbeta CDR3 rearrangement. For each sample, productive Simpson clonality was calculated as the square root of Simpson's diversity index over productive rearrangements. TCRdb took this table from immuneACCESS and kept in-frame rearrangements with V and J called. Such tables lack part of the clones; where checked against another copy, unresolved V genes explain under half of the gap, and the rest is unexplained. The V and J calls and clone size come from that table; D and trimming were worked out from the DNA. The sample yields around 100,000 clones; about 84% were counted once. About 24% of the sample comes from the top ten.

The CDR3 runs 17 residues from the cysteine to the phenylalanine. The DNA shown is the 51-base CDR3, in frame from base 1. Via the germline V gene, CDR1 is MRHNA and CDR2 SNTAGT. V is reduced by 0 bases and J by 2 bases, leaving a spacing of 17 bases between them. This entry belongs to a study of blood T cell repertoires in COVID-19 (dated by TCRdb to the early 2020s). Study-wide context: Samples from collaborators originated in the United States, Italy and Spain and spanned both the acute and convalescent phases of COVID-19. Subjects who had been exposed to COVID-19, were actively infected with it, or had recovered from it provided the deeply sampled blood TCRbeta repertoires that made up the dataset. The samples were drawn from the first 160 participants of the ongoing ImmuneRACE study and from about 1,200 subjects provided by 6 global collaborators. The sample metadata nearly always contained a de-identified subject ID, COVID-19 status, age in years and sex. The repertoires were released in a freely available public database intended as a resource for research on the immune response to SARS-CoV-2. The material from the prospective study consisted of cDNA or gDNA derived from T cells, B-cell-depleted T cells, or PBMCs. Where HLA class I and class II types were available, the types were taken from metadata supplied by the sample provider, not from assay-based typing.

Each collaborating institution followed its own protocols to collect whole blood in K2EDTA tubes. Collaborator samples were shipped for TCRbeta analysis as frozen whole blood, isolated PBMCs, or DNA extracted from either sample type. What the work shows at the level of the full study, not this receptor alone: The amount of clinical and demographic metadata varied by source and participant and was provided uncurated.

This clonotype was obtained from a human donor in a cohort sampled during active COVID-19. Sequences were obtained from peripheral blood. The V and J genes are TRBV6-4 and TRBJ2-7, with an unclear D gene assignment. At the DNA level, the sequence is TGTGCCAGCAGTGACTCTTTTCCCAGTACCGTCCCCTACGAGCAGTACTTC. This yields the protein CASSDSFPSTVPYEQYF.